The present T cell receptor beta chain was sequenced within a study of beta chain features in type 1 diabetes. General study findings and limits: In every one of the four CD4+ subsets, TCRB CDR3s were moderately but significantly shorter in Type 1 diabetes patients. PCR might preferentially amplify shorter templates, equally in patients and controls.

This clone occurred a few times. Its antigen is not known. As every portion of the isolated RNA was reverse transcribed, the sequencing read expressed TCRB transcripts. Naive, central memory and regulatory T cell samples came to a mean of approximately 3.57 million reads. Sequenced by immunoSEQ multiplex PCR; TCRdb stores in-frame clones only, minus some. The sample holds hundreds of thousands of clones; about 14% are singletons and the top ten take approximately 0.039%. The single heparinised draw taken from each donor contained around 100 mL of blood on average. Sort purity for all populations was recorded as exceeding 98%. Sequenced material: naive CD4+ T cells from blood. The receptor was isolated from a man between 18 and 35 years old with type 1 diabetes.

The CDR3 DNA is TGTGCCAGCAGCTTAAGGTCAACTGGGGCCAACGTCCTGACTTTC. This encodes CASSLRSTGANVLTF. V gene TRBV7-9 combines with J gene TRBJ2-6; D call uncertain. The V end lost 2 bases, the J end lost 2 bases, and 7 bases lay between the germline ends. There are 15 residues in the CDR3. The germline CDR1 and CDR2 sequences are SEHNR and FQNEAQ (reference sequence). The whole variable domain, filled in from reference TRBV7-9 and TRBJ2-6, reads DTGVSQNPRHKITKRGQNVTFRCDPISEHNRLYWYRQTLGQGPEFLTYFQNEAQLEKSRLLSDRFSAERPKGSFSTLEIQRTEQGDSAMYLCASSLRSTGANVLTFGAGSRLTVL.